This T cell receptor beta chain was documented in a study of T cells after yellow fever vaccination. The CDR3 length is 16 residues. The V and J ends lost 4 bases and 5 bases, in that order; junction bases with no gene match: 12. Germline CDR1 reads SGHAT; CDR2 reads FQNNGV. Concerning this clonotype: What it binds is unknown.

TCRdb re-analysed the 5' RACE reads in MiXCR, keeping a single row per CDR3 protein. The table records nearly 300,000 distinct CDR3 sequences, roughly 9% of them present only once. Study observations and caveats: Booster samples showed a return of most primary-vaccination clones (under 97% CD4, approximately 85% CD8).

This clonotype was sampled from a man between 18 and 29 years old who received the YFV17D yellow fever vaccine. The sequencing here drew on CD4+ T cells sorted from PBMCs, taken 5 days after the yellow fever booster vaccination. The chain is built from TRBV11-2 and TRBJ2-5; 8 bases are shared with TRBD2. The CDR3 reads CASSSVYGTSVETQYF. The CDR3 nucleotides are TGTGCCAGCAGCTCGGTTTACGGGACTAGTGTGGAGACCCAGTACTTC.